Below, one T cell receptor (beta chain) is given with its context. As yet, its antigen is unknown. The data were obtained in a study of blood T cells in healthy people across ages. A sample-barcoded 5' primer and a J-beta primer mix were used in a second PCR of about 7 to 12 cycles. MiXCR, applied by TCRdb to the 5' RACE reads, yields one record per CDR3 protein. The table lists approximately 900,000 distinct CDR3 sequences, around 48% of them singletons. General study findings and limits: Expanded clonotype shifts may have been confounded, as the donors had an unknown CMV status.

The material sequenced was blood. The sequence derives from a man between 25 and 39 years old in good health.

This CDR3 is CASSPPGDQPQHF. The CDR3, as DNA: TGTGCCAGCTCACCACCGGGGGATCAGCCCCAGCATTTT. The chain carries TRBV18 and TRBJ1-5; D might be TRBD1 (5 bases). Trimming pared 0 bases from V and 5 bases from J, leaving 5 bases between. Germline CDR1 KGHSH, CDR2 LQKENI. The CDR3 length is 13 residues. Together with reference TRBV18 and TRBJ1-5, the CDR3 gives the full variable domain: NAGVMQNPRHLVRRRGQEARLRCSPMKGHSHVYWYRQLPEEGLKFMVYLQKENIIDESGMPKERFSAEFPKEGPSILRIQQVVRGDSAAYFCASSPPGDQPQHFGDGTRLSIL.